The 15 T cell receptor beta chains given below trace back to one sample, sequenced in a study of a mutant IDH1 vaccine in newly diagnosed glioma. Their target antigens are unknown. Time point meaning: week 35, safety follow-up. The study gave 300 ug of mutant IDH1 20-mer peptide per vaccine dose, with topical imiquimod. Libraries were prepared by immunoSEQ multiplex PCR; TCRdb keeps only in-frame clonotypes and omits some of them. The sample holds 45,000 or so clones, 81% seen once. The specimen comprised PBMCs, sampled from a glioma patient whose treatment included an IDH1 peptide vaccine. The origin of the receptors is a woman aged 35 to 49 with glioma. Some clones in this sample may be carry-over from other donors' samples.

The J gene is TRBJ2-1, the V gene TRBV28; D is possibly TRBD1 (5 bases). CDR1 and CDR2 from the germline V gene are MDHEN and SYDVKM. V was trimmed by 8 bases and J by 7 bases, leaving 24 bases between them. The CDR3 spans 16 residues. The CDR3 bases are TGTGCCAGCCCACCTAGGCTCTCCACAGGTTTGAATGAGCAGTTCTTC. Encoded protein: CASPPRLSTGLNEQFF.

V gene TRBV10-3 combines with J gene TRBJ2-7; 10 bases are a match to TRBD1. Losses at the gene ends were 11 bases for V and 2 bases for J; bases not matched to a gene: 6. Germline CDR1 reads ENHRY; CDR2 reads SYGVKD. The CDR3 has 13 residues. This CDR3 is CAVSGTGAYEQYF. The CDR3 coding sequence is TGTGCCGTTTCCGGGACAGGGGCCTACGAGCAGTACTTC.

This chain joins TRBV7-3 and TRBJ2-1; perhaps D is TRBD1 or TRBD2 (6 bases each). Germline CDR1 SGHTA, CDR2 FQGTGA. Trimming pared 2 bases from V and 5 bases from J, leaving 13 bases between. The length of the CDR3 is 15 residues. The CDR3 DNA is TGTGCCAGCAGCTTAGGGGGGCAGGTCAACAATGAGCAGTTCTTC. Its protein product is CASSLGGQVNNEQFF.

The rearrangement joins TRBV28 to TRBJ1-5; no firm D call. The CDR3 contains 16 residues. CDR1 and CDR2 (germline): MDHEN, SYDVKM. V lost 2 bases, J lost 4 bases, and 15 bases lay in between. The CDR3 is CASSLTGVRVNQPQHF. The CDR3 DNA is TGTGCCAGCAGTTTAACTGGGGTGAGGGTTAATCAGCCCCAGCATTTT.

The J gene is TRBJ1-5, the V gene TRBV7-2, with TRBD1 matching over 8 bases. Germline V gene lookup returns CDR1 SGHTA and CDR2 FQGNSA. J gave up 7 bases and V 5 bases, and 4 bases lay outside the gene matches. CDR3 size: 13 residues. The CDR3 DNA reads TGTGCCAGCAGCAGACAGGGGTACCAGCCCCAGCATTTT. Its protein is CASSRQGYQPQHF.

The chain is built from TRBV7-3 and TRBJ1-1; 7 nucleotides align to TRBD1. Germline-derived CDR1 and CDR2 are SGHTA and FQGTGA. V dropped 5 bases and J dropped 6; count of bases not matched to a gene: 6. The CDR3 length is 13 residues. DNA for the CDR3: TGTGCCAGCAGCCAGTCCCAGGGGGCTGAAGCTTTCTTT. Translating it yields CASSQSQGAEAFF.

The chain has TRBV5-4 and TRBJ1-2; TRBD1 aligns across 9 bases. The germline CDR1 and CDR2 sequences are SGHNT and YYREEE (reference sequence). Trimming took 7 bases from V and 5 from J; bases not matched to a gene: 9. This CDR3 is built from 14 residues. In nucleotides, the CDR3 is TGTGCCAGCGGCATCGCCGGGACAGGGTATGGCTACACCTTC. It yields the protein CASGIAGTGYGYTF.

The chain links TRBV19 to TRBJ2-6, with TRBD1 as a possible D gene (6 bases). The CDR3 is made up of 17 amino acids. V was clipped by 8 bases and J by 0 bases, with 17 bases between them. Germline loops: CDR1 LNHDA, CDR2 SQIVND (reference sequence). CDR3 amino acids: CASGGDRSFSGANVLTF. CDR3 coding DNA: TGTGCCAGTGGCGGCGACAGGAGTTTCTCTGGGGCCAACGTCCTGACTTTC.

The chain carries TRBV10-3 and TRBJ2-7, with 11 bases lining up with TRBD2. This CDR3 spans 15 amino acids. Unmatched junction bases numbered 4, after V lost 3 bases and J lost 3 bases. In germline, CDR1 is ENHRY, CDR2 SYGVKD. CDR3 in DNA: TGTGCCATCAGTGAATTCCTAGCGGGAGGCTACGAGCAGTACTTC. It specifies CAISEFLAGGYEQYF.

V usage is TRBV28 and J usage is TRBJ2-5; TRBD1 matches 7 bases. The CDR3 covers 15 residues. Germline values: CDR1 MDHEN, CDR2 SYDVKM. Unmatched junction bases numbered 11, after V lost 6 bases and J lost 4 bases. The CDR3 loop is CASRSPRQGGETQYF. CDR3 nucleotide sequence: TGTGCCAGCAGATCACCGCGACAGGGTGGAGAGACCCAGTACTTC.

The chain is built from TRBV19 and TRBJ1-5; D is unresolved. The CDR3 consists of 17 residues. Deletions cut 3 bases from V and 0 bases from J, with 15 bases between. Germline-derived CDR1 and CDR2 are LNHDA and SQIVND (reference sequence). The CDR3 nucleotides read TGTGCCAGTAGTATGCCGGGTGGTTCCCTTAGCAATCAGCCCCAGCATTTT. It yields the protein CASSMPGGSLSNQPQHF.

The gene calls are TRBV14 and TRBJ2-7; D assignment may be TRBD1 or TRBD2 (5 bases each). The CDR3 runs to 16 residues. Trimming stripped 1 base from V and 2 bases from J, with 15 bases between. Germline V gene data show CDR1 as SGHDN and CDR2 as FVKESK. The CDR3 region is CASSQGLGTVAYEQYF. The CDR3 DNA follows: TGTGCCAGCAGCCAAGGTCTCGGGACGGTGGCCTACGAGCAGTACTTC.

CDR3 amino acids: CASSVVEDSPLHF. CDR3 sequence (DNA): TGTGCCAGCAGCGTAGTCGAGGATTCACCCCTCCACTTT. The chain couples TRBV9 to TRBJ1-6; D gene ambiguous. This CDR3 is 13 amino acids long. V lost 0 bases, J lost 8 bases, and 6 bases lay in between. Germline CDR1 reads SGDLS; CDR2 reads YYNGEE.

This clone has a handful of counts. The V call is TRBV4-1, the J call TRBJ1-2; possibly TRBD1 for D (6 bases). CDR1 and CDR2 (germline): MGHRA, YSYEKL. V was trimmed by 4 bases and J by 2 bases, leaving 17 bases between them. The CDR3 spans 16 residues. The CDR3 protein is CASSREPRDINYGYTF. The DNA of the CDR3 is TGCGCCAGCAGCCGAGAACCCCGGGACATCAACTATGGCTACACCTTC.

The genes are TRBV10-3 and TRBJ1-4, with D unresolved. The germline CDR1 and CDR2 sequences are ENHRY and SYGVKD. The CDR3 runs to 16 residues. V was clipped by 0 bases and J by 5 bases, with 13 bases between them. CDR3 region: CAISESYEILNEKLFF. The CDR3 bases are TGTGCCATCAGTGAGTCGTATGAGATCCTCAATGAAAAACTGTTTTTT.